The next 22 T cell receptor beta chains were all read from a single sample in a study of TIL therapy for anti-PD-1-resistant metastatic lung cancer. The time point denotes: pre-treatment sample, taken before nivolumab and TIL therapy. This was the immunoSEQ v3 assay. The repertoire was sequenced with immunoSEQ multiplex PCR; TCRdb's copy has only in-frame clones and lacks some. Of approximately 45,000 clones listed, around three quarters were seen once; the top ten hold roughly 16%. Sample: blood, taken at baseline. These receptors were taken from a man between 65 and 80 years old with non-small cell lung cancer.

CDR3 DNA: TGCGCCAGCAGCTGGACGGTGGTGGACTCTGGGGCCAACGTCCTGACTTTC. Its protein product is CASSWTVVDSGANVLTF. The V and J genes are TRBV5-1 and TRBJ2-6; D is ambiguous. This CDR3 has 17 amino acids. The germline V gene encodes CDR1 SGHRS and CDR2 YFSETQ. Trimming left V 3 bases short and J 0 bases short, with 13 bases between.

The V gene is TRBV5-8, the J gene TRBJ1-5; possible D gene TRBD1, 6 bases. Trimming removed 4 bases from V and 7 bases from J, with 21 bases in between. The CDR3 covers 16 residues. Germline V lookup: CDR1 SGHTS, CDR2 YDEGEE. The CDR3 nucleotides read TGTGCCAGCAGCATAAAGGGGGGGGCCGTAGGACAGCCCCAGCATTTT. It translates to CASSIKGGAVGQPQHF. Drawing the rest from reference TRBV5-8 and TRBJ1-5, the complete variable domain is EAGVTQSPTHLIKTRGQQATLRCSPISGHTSVYWYQQALGLGLQFLLWYDEGEERNRGNFPPRFSGRQFPNYSSELNVNALELEDSALYLCASSIKGGAVGQPQHFGDGTRLSIL.

This rearrangement joins TRBV7-9 to TRBJ1-2; a weak D match, TRBD1 (6 bases). The CDR3 spans 14 residues. Germline lookup yields CDR1 SEHNR and CDR2 FQNEAQ (reference sequence). V shed 6 bases and J shed 7 bases, with 18 bases lying between them. This CDR3 reads CASRPQGPPVGYTF. The CDR3 nucleotides are TGTGCCAGCAGACCCCAGGGGCCGCCCGTTGGCTACACCTTC.

V and J are TRBV6-5 and TRBJ1-2; D unresolved. Germline V gene lookup returns CDR1 MNHEY and CDR2 SVGAGI. Deletions cut 0 bases from V and 0 bases from J, with 11 bases between. This CDR3 spans 16 amino acids. The CDR3 loop reads CASSYSTREANYGYTF. The DNA of the CDR3 is TGTGCCAGCAGTTACTCGACCCGGGAGGCTAACTATGGCTACACCTTC.

The chain is built from TRBV6-1 and TRBJ1-4; maybe TRBD1 (6 bases). Trimming removed 2 bases at V and 3 bases at J, with 10 bases between. CDR3 length equals 15 residues. Germline loops: CDR1 MNHNS, CDR2 SASEGT. CDR3 nucleotide sequence: TGTGCCAGCAGTGAAATTAGGGGGTCTAATGAAAAACTGTTTTTT. Translated: CASSEIRGSNEKLFF.

This rearrangement joins TRBV7-9 to TRBJ1-5, with D possibly TRBD1 on 5 matching bases. V lost 0 bases, J lost 4 bases, and 10 bases lay in between. The CDR3 totals 15 residues. Germline-derived CDR1 and CDR2 are SEHNR and FQNEAQ (reference sequence). CDR3: CASSLASGPNQPQHF. The DNA for the CDR3 is TGTGCCAGCAGCTTAGCTTCAGGGCCAAATCAGCCCCAGCATTTT.

The chain carries TRBV7-2 and TRBJ1-1; TRBD1 agrees at 9 bases. The CDR3 covers 15 residues. The J segment lost 5 bases and the V segment lost 5 bases, leaving 9 bases of the junction unmatched. The germline V gene has CDR1 SGHTA and CDR2 FQGNSA. This chain's CDR3 is CASSASGTGKTEAFF. The CDR3 DNA reads TGTGCCAGCAGCGCCTCCGGGACAGGGAAGACTGAAGCTTTCTTT.

This clone was recorded once. The chain recombines TRBV28 with TRBJ1-6; 8 bases line up with TRBD1. Germline V gene sequence: CDR1 MDHEN, CDR2 SYDVKM. Trimming cost V 6 bases and J 4 bases; bases outside gene matches: 5. CDR3 length: 15 residues. CDR3 protein: CASRSDRVYNSPLHF. CDR3 nucleotide sequence: TGTGCCAGCAGATCGGACAGGGTTTATAATTCACCCCTCCACTTT.

The chain links TRBV5-1 to TRBJ2-7, with D tentatively TRBD2 (6 bases). The CDR3 is 14 residues long. The V end was cut by 2 bases, the J end by 5 bases, with 14 bases between. Germline assignment: CDR1 SGHRS and CDR2 YFSETQ. CDR3 region: CASSFSGRSNEQYF. The CDR3 bases are TGCGCCAGCAGCTTTTCGGGGAGGAGTAACGAGCAGTACTTC.

This chain joins TRBV19 and TRBJ1-1; TRBD1 aligns across 9 bases. V shed 1 base, J shed 4 bases, and the junction held 4 bases outside the gene matches. The CDR3 runs to 15 residues. Germline V gene data show CDR1 as LNHDA and CDR2 as SQIVND (reference sequence). CDR3 bases: TGTGCCAGTAGTATAGTGGAGACAGGGGGCACTGAAGCTTTCTTT. This gives the protein CASSIVETGGTEAFF.

This chain uses TRBV7-8 with TRBJ2-7, with D possibly TRBD2 on 5 matching bases. The CDR3 loop spans 15 amino acids. V lost 6 bases and J 0 bases, leaving 15 bases between the germline ends. Germline V CDR1 and CDR2: SGHVS, FQNEAQ. CDR3 amino acids: CASREMSGPSYEQYF. DNA of the CDR3: TGTGCCAGCAGGGAAATGAGCGGACCCTCCTACGAGCAGTACTTC. Based on the CDR3 plus reference TRBV7-8 and TRBJ2-7, the full variable domain is GAGVSQSPRYKVAKRGQDVALRCDPISGHVSLFWYQQALGQGPEFLTYFQNEAQLDKSGLPSDRFFAERPEGSVSTLKIQRTQQEDSAVYLCASREMSGPSYEQYFGPGTRLTVT.

The chain employs TRBV19 and TRBJ2-4, with D perhaps TRBD1 (6 bases). Trimming pared 5 bases from V and 5 bases from J, leaving 16 bases between. The germline V gene encodes CDR1 LNHDA and CDR2 SQIVND (reference sequence). The CDR3 extends over 15 amino acids. The chain's CDR3 is CASSVQGIAENIQYF. CDR3 in DNA: TGTGCCAGTAGTGTACAGGGAATTGCAGAAAACATTCAGTACTTC.

The gene calls are TRBV5-6 and TRBJ2-7; D is perhaps TRBD2 (6 bases). The CDR3 sequence is 15 residues long. CDR1 is SGHDT and CDR2 is YYEEEE in the germline V gene. V lost 4 bases and J 0 bases, leaving 14 bases between the germline ends. In DNA form, the CDR3 reads TGTGCCAGCAGCCCGGACTATTATAGCTCCTACGAGCAGTACTTC. This codes for CASSPDYYSSYEQYF.

The CDR3 spells CASSEAGRAADTQYF. DNA for the CDR3: TGTGCCAGCAGTGAAGCCGGGAGGGCCGCAGATACGCAGTATTTT. V is TRBV6-1 and J is TRBJ2-3; the match to TRBD2 covers 8 bases. Germline values: CDR1 MNHNS, CDR2 SASEGT. The CDR3 runs to 15 residues. Germline trimming cut 0 bases from V and 4 bases from J; bases unmatched to any gene: 3.

The CDR3 here is CAGRSGTGNEKLFF. CDR3 bases: TGTGCCGGGCGGTCCGGGACAGGGAATGAAAAACTGTTTTTT. This chain joins TRBV6-1 and TRBJ1-4; 9 nucleotides line up with TRBD1. This CDR3 has 14 residues. V trimming: 11 bases; J trimming: 5 bases; junction bases outside the gene matches: 9. Germline assignment: CDR1 MNHNS and CDR2 SASEGT.

The chain recombines TRBV21-1 with TRBJ2-7; no check of the table's D call, TRBD2, against the DNA was made. TRBV21-1 is recorded as a pseudogene. The CDR3 extends over 14 amino acids. As DNA, the CDR3 is TGTGCCAGAATAAGACTAGCGGGAGGAGGCGAGCAGTACTTC. Translated, it gives CARIRLAGGGEQYF.

This chain connects TRBV27 to TRBJ2-7, with 10 positions matching TRBD2. Germline-derived CDR1 and CDR2 are MNHEY and SMNVEV (reference sequence). The V and J ends lost 5 bases and 0 bases, in that order; junction bases with no gene match: 7. This CDR3 comprises 16 residues. The CDR3 nucleotides are TGTGCCAGCAGTCCGGAACTAGCGGGATCCTCCTACGAGCAGTACTTC. Its protein product is CASSPELAGSSYEQYF.

The chain employs TRBV30 and TRBJ1-6; 7 bases map to TRBD1. Germline trimming cut 5 bases from V and 6 bases from J; bases unmatched to any gene: 1. The CDR3 totals 12 residues. Germline V gene data show CDR1 as GTSNPN and CDR2 as SVGIG (reference sequence). DNA of the CDR3: TGTGCCTGGCGGGACAGTAATTCACCCCTCCACTTT. It specifies CAWRDSNSPLHF.

This sequence joins TRBV2 and TRBJ1-1; D is undetermined. Germline CDR1 is SNHLY and CDR2 is FYNNEI. The CDR3 is 14 residues long. Trimming took off 4 bases at V and 5 bases at J, with 14 bases between the two ends. The CDR3 loop is CASSGGALGTEAFF. CDR3 coding DNA: TGTGCCAGCAGTGGGGGAGCGCTTGGGACTGAAGCTTTCTTT.

V is TRBV28 and J is TRBJ2-3; D perhaps matches TRBD2 (7 bases). Germline CDR1 MDHEN, CDR2 SYDVKM. The CDR3 runs to 14 residues. Trimming removed 5 bases at V and 2 bases at J, with 11 bases between. The CDR3 sequence: CASSRAGATDTQYF. The CDR3 coding sequence is TGTGCCAGCAGTCGGGCGGGGGCCACAGATACGCAGTATTTT.

The gene calls are TRBV14 and TRBJ2-6; TRBD1 matches 12 bases. Germline V gene sequence: CDR1 SGHDN, CDR2 FVKESK. The CDR3 consists of 21 residues. The junction had 10 bases not matched to a gene; V was cut back by 1 base and J by 0 bases. This CDR3 reads CASSQVGTGGRRGSGANVLTF. The CDR3 coding sequence is TGTGCCAGCAGCCAAGTTGGGACAGGGGGCCGTAGGGGCTCTGGGGCCAACGTCCTGACTTTC. Full variable domain (rest looked up from reference TRBV14 and TRBJ2-6): EAGVTQFPSHSVIEKGQTVTLRCDPISGHDNLYWYRRVMGKEIKFLLHFVKESKQDESGMPNNRFLAERTGGTYSTLKVQPAELEDSGVYFCASSQVGTGGRRGSGANVLTFGAGSRLTVL.

The rearrangement links TRBV13 to TRBJ2-5; 7 nucleotides agree with TRBD2. The CDR3 sequence is 15 residues long. V was clipped by 1 base and J by 5 bases; unmatched bases: 7. Germline lookup yields CDR1 PRHDT and CDR2 FYEKMQ (reference sequence). For the CDR3, the DNA is TGTGCCAGCAGCTTAGCTAGCGGCCACAGGGAGACCCAGTACTTC. Translated: CASSLASGHRETQYF.